This T cell receptor beta chain was sequenced during a study of blood T cells in healthy people across ages. This clonotype turned up a few times. There are 11 residues in the CDR3. Germline-derived CDR1 and CDR2 are SGHAT and FQNNGV. V was shortened by 6 bases and J by 3 bases, with 5 bases between the two germline ends. Through a sample-barcoded 5' primer and a J-beta primer mix, a second PCR was run for roughly 6 to 12 cycles. Via MiXCR, TCRdb re-called the 5' RACE reads, giving one row per CDR3 protein. Of 800,000 or so distinct CDR3 sequences listed, around a quarter are singletons. Separately, the same data were catalogued under a study of T cells of mothers and their children.

The sample comprised blood. This chain links TRBV11-2 with TRBJ1-1; no definite D call. This sequence was found in a boy younger than 18 in good health. The CDR3 DNA follows: TGTGCCAGCAGAATCGACACTGAAGCTTTCTTT. It translates to CASRIDTEAFF.